These 28 T cell receptor beta chains originate from one sample sequenced in a study of blood T cells in healthy people across ages. Using a J-beta primer mix together with a sample-barcoded 5' primer, a second PCR was run for 7 to 11 cycles. A single record per CDR3 protein comes from TCRdb applying MiXCR to the 5' RACE reads. The sample contains about 380,000 distinct CDR3 sequences, 50% to 60% of which appear only once. Sequencing input: blood. The receptors were gathered from a man between 60 and 75 years old in good health.

The V and J genes are TRBV29-1 and TRBJ2-3, with D perhaps TRBD1 (5 bases). Germline CDR1 reads SQVTM; CDR2 reads ANQGSEA. Deletions cut 3 bases from V and 0 bases from J, with 10 bases between. The CDR3 runs to 14 residues. CDR3 nucleotides: TGCAGCGTTGATGCAGGGATTAGCACAGATACGCAGTATTTT. Residues: CSVDAGISTDTQYF.

The chain carries TRBV6-2 or TRBV6-3 and TRBJ2-3; D remains ambiguous. This CDR3 is 16 amino acids long. V lost 2 bases, J lost 4 bases, and 16 bases lay in between. CDR1 and CDR2 (germline): MNHEY, SVGEGT. CDR3 nucleotide sequence: TGTGCCAGCAGTTACCCTGACGACGGAACCCCAGATACGCAGTATTTT. It translates to CASSYPDDGTPDTQYF.

The chain couples TRBV5-1 to TRBJ1-4; a possible D gene is TRBD1 (5 bases). The CDR3 runs to 12 residues. Trimming removed 3 bases at V and 8 bases at J, with 8 bases between. Germline CDR1 reads SGHRS; CDR2 reads YFSETQ. The DNA of the CDR3 is TGCGCCAGCAGCTCCAACAGGGAAAAACTGTTTTTT. Protein product: CASSSNREKLFF.

This clonotype was observed a few times. The V call is TRBV7-2, the J call TRBJ2-7, with a possible D match to TRBD1 (5 bases). The germline V gene has CDR1 SGHTA and CDR2 FQGNSA. The CDR3 has 16 residues. Trimming removed 1 base at V and 0 bases at J, with 13 bases between. The CDR3: CASSLVVRVSSYEQYF. The CDR3 nucleotides read TGTGCCAGCAGCTTAGTGGTCAGGGTGAGCTCCTACGAGCAGTACTTC. Variable domain in full (rest from reference TRBV7-2 and TRBJ2-7): GAGVSQSPSNKVTEKGKDVELRCDPISGHTALYWYRQSLGQGLEFLIYFQGNSAPDKSGLPSDRFSAERTGGSVSTLTIQRTQQEDSAVYLCASSLVVRVSSYEQYFGPGTRLTVT.

This clonotype was seen many times. The chain has TRBV11-2 and TRBJ1-2; D gene unclear. The ends were cut back, 3 bases at V and 5 bases at J, with 13 bases in the middle. Germline V gives CDR1 SGHAT, CDR2 FQNNGV. The CDR3 has 14 residues. The CDR3 DNA reads as TGTGCCAGCAGCTTTCCCACCCCGGAGTATGGCTACACCTTC. This encodes CASSFPTPEYGYTF.

This chain links TRBV6-2 or TRBV6-3 with TRBJ2-5; D ambiguous. The CDR3 runs to 13 residues. V lost 4 bases and J lost 2, with 8 bases in between. Germline lookup yields CDR1 MNHEY and CDR2 SVGEGT. In DNA form, the CDR3 reads TGTGCCAGCAGTTTCGGACGTCAAGAGACCCAGTACTTC. It yields the protein CASSFGRQETQYF.

The chain recombines TRBV11-2 with TRBJ2-7; the match to TRBD2 covers 8 bases. The J call may be wrong; the DNA end is better matched by TRBJ2-5. The CDR3 runs 16 residues. Germline V gene lookup returns CDR1 SGHAT and CDR2 FQNNGV. The CDR3 DNA reads as TGTGCCAGCAGCTTAGATCGGGCGGGGGGAACAGAGACCCAGTACTTC. This translates into CASSLDRAGGTETQYF.

This clonotype was seen at least ten times. This sequence joins TRBV5-1 and TRBJ2-3, with D perhaps matching TRBD1 (7 bases). The CDR3 contains 13 residues. The V gene's germline CDR1 is SGHRS and CDR2 YFSETQ. V was shortened by 3 bases and J by 11 bases, with 16 bases between the two germline ends. CDR3 region: CASSSRGTVGQYF. As DNA, the CDR3 is TGCGCCAGCAGCTCCCGGGGGACAGTAGGGCAGTATTTT.

The chain recombines TRBV9 with TRBJ2-1; no clear D gene. Germline CDR1 SGDLS, CDR2 YYNGEE. The ends were cut back, 3 bases at V and 3 bases at J, with 4 bases in the middle. The CDR3 consists of 12 residues. The CDR3 spells CASSEGYNEQFF. The CDR3 region has the DNA TGTGCCAGCAGCGAGGGCTACAATGAGCAGTTCTTC.

The chain employs TRBV20-1 and TRBJ2-4, with D perhaps TRBD1 (6 bases). Gene TRBJ2-7 matches the end of the DNA better, so the J call may be wrong. This CDR3 region has 15 residues. Germline lookup yields CDR1 DFQATT and CDR2 SNEGSKA (reference sequence). Here the CDR3 reads CSAIPRRLRQDEQYF. The CDR3, as DNA: TGCAGTGCTATCCCTCGGAGACTACGACAGGACGAGCAGTACTTC.

V is TRBV7-9 and J is TRBJ1-2; 8 nucleotides line up with TRBD1. The CDR3 length is 15 residues. J lost 3 bases, V lost 2 bases, and 5 bases had no gene match. CDR1 SEHNR and CDR2 FQNEAQ come from the germline V gene (reference sequence). The CDR3 here is CASSLRTGPHYGYTF. In DNA, the CDR3 is TGTGCCAGCAGCTTACGGACAGGGCCCCACTATGGCTACACCTTC. Drawing the rest from reference TRBV7-9 and TRBJ1-2, the complete variable domain is DTGVSQNPRHKITKRGQNVTFRCDPISEHNRLYWYRQTLGQGPEFLTYFQNEAQLEKSRLLSDRFSAERPKGSFSTLEIQRTEQGDSAMYLCASSLRTGPHYGYTFGSGTRLTVV.

This clonotype appeared many times. The chain is built from TRBV21-1 and TRBJ2-7; TRBD1 is taken as the D call from the table, unchecked against the DNA. TRBV21-1 has pseudogene status. This CDR3 has 16 residues. The CDR3 coding sequence is TGTGCCAGCAGAGGCTCGGGGCAGGGAATTCCCTACGAGCAGTACTTC. It is translated as CASRGSGQGIPYEQYF.

The J gene is TRBJ2-3, the V gene TRBV10-3, with D possibly TRBD1 on 5 matching bases. The V and J ends lost 3 bases and 8 bases respectively, with 9 bases between them. This CDR3 comprises 12 residues. The germline V gene encodes CDR1 ENHRY and CDR2 SYGVKD. In nucleotides, the CDR3 is TGTGCCATCAGTGAAGGGCAGGGTACGCAGTATTTT. Protein: CAISEGQGTQYF.

The CDR3 protein is CASSLDRGRVETQYF. The CDR3 nucleotides read TGTGCCAGCAGCCTGGACAGGGGGCGGGTGGAGACCCAGTACTTC. The V gene is TRBV7-2, the J gene TRBJ2-5; 11 bases are a match to TRBD1. Germline values: CDR1 SGHTA, CDR2 FQGNSA. CDR3 length: 15 amino acids. The trim removed 5 bases at V and 5 bases at J, leaving 7 bases unmatched.

This clonotype was detected only a few times. The V and J genes are TRBV3-1 and TRBJ2-1; 11 bases fit TRBD2. CDR3 length: 15 amino acids. V lost 3 bases to trimming and J lost 5 bases; unmatched junction nucleotides: 3. Germline V lookup: CDR1 LGHDT, CDR2 YNNKEL (reference sequence). The CDR3 DNA sequence: TGTGCCAGCAGCCAGGGACTAGCGGTGAACAATGAGCAGTTCTTC. Protein: CASSQGLAVNNEQFF.

This sequence joins TRBV6-5 and TRBJ2-1; 7 positions agree with TRBD2. From germline, CDR1 is MNHEY and CDR2 SVGAGI. This CDR3 comprises 12 residues. V was clipped by 6 bases and J by 8 bases; unmatched bases: 4. CDR3 nucleotides: TGTGCCAGCAGAGCGACTAGCTATGAGCAGTTCTTC. It codes for CASRATSYEQFF.

Comments on this clonotype: A junction end diverges from the germline sequence, so it may reflect a read error. The chain uses TRBV5-5 and TRBJ2-3, with D uncertain. The germline V gene encodes CDR1 SGHKS and CDR2 YYEKEE (reference sequence). CDR3 length equals 11 residues. DNA for the CDR3: TGTGCCAGCAGCTACACAGATACGCGGTATTTT. Its translation is CASSYTDTRYF.

The chain employs TRBV6-5 and TRBJ2-7; D gene ambiguous. Trimming stripped 2 bases from V and 3 bases from J, with 8 bases between. Germline values: CDR1 MNHEY, CDR2 SVGAGI. The CDR3 sequence is 13 residues long. CDR3 bases: TGTGCCAGCAGTTACGTGGGATTCTACGAGCAGTACTTC. The encoded protein is CASSYVGFYEQYF.

This sequence joins TRBV4-3 and TRBJ2-7; perhaps TRBD2 as D (6 bases). The CDR3 length is 15 residues. CDR1 and CDR2 from the germline V gene are LGHNA and YSLEER. V was pared by 1 base and J by 3 bases, with 13 bases between. The CDR3 bases are TGCGCCAGCAGCCAAGTGTACGGTAGCGGCTACGAGCAGTACTTC. The encoded protein is CASSQVYGSGYEQYF.

The J gene is TRBJ2-7, the V gene TRBV7-9, with 7 bases fitting TRBD1. This CDR3 spans 15 amino acids. Germline loops: CDR1 SEHNR, CDR2 FQNEAQ (reference sequence). The junction had 11 bases not matched to a gene; V was cut back by 4 bases and J by 5 bases. The CDR3 sequence is CASSSAQGEIDEQYF. The CDR3 DNA follows: TGTGCCAGCAGCTCCGCGCAGGGGGAAATCGACGAGCAGTACTTC.

This clonotype was seen repeatedly, ten times or more. The gene calls are TRBV7-6 and TRBJ2-3; TRBD1 or TRBD2 may be the D gene (5 bases each). The CDR3 has 14 amino acids. Trimming left V 5 bases short and J 4 bases short, with 13 bases between. Germline lookup yields CDR1 SGHVS and CDR2 FNYEAQ. The CDR3, as DNA: TGTGCCAGCAGCCCCCGGGACGCCGCAGATACGCAGTATTTT. Translating it yields CASSPRDAADTQYF.

Note on this clonotype: The junction differs from germline at one of its ends, possibly a read error. The chain has TRBV30 and TRBJ1-1; 7 bases fit TRBD1. Germline CDR1 reads GTSNPN; CDR2 reads SVGIG (reference sequence). This CDR3 has 14 amino acids. Here the CDR3 reads CAWSVPTGHTEVFF. The CDR3 coding sequence is TGTGCCTGGAGTGTCCCGACAGGGCACACTGAAGTTTTCTTT. The full variable domain, completed using reference TRBV30 and TRBJ1-1, is SQTIHQWPATLVQPVGSPLSLECTVEGTSNPNLYWYRQAAGRGLQLLFYSVGIGQISSEVPQNLSASRPQDRQFILSSKKLLLSDSGFYLCAWSVPTGHTEVFFGQGTRLTVV.

V usage is TRBV6-4 and J usage is TRBJ2-2, with unresolved D. V shed 2 bases and J shed 2 bases, with 3 bases lying between them. The CDR3 loop spans 13 amino acids. CDR1 is MRHNA, CDR2 SNTAGT, per germline. The CDR3 reads CASSDKNTGELFF. The CDR3 DNA sequence: TGTGCCAGCAGTGACAAAAACACCGGGGAGCTGTTTTTT.

At least ten counts were recorded for this clonotype. The J gene is TRBJ2-6, the V gene TRBV7-9; possible D gene TRBD2, 7 bases. The length of the CDR3 is 20 residues. Trimming left V 5 bases short and J 0 bases short, with 23 bases between. Germline CDR1 is SEHNR and CDR2 is FQNEAQ (reference sequence). The CDR3 DNA follows: TGTGCCAGCAGCCCTCAAGGGGGGGTCAACCGTATCTCTGGGGCCAACGTCCTGACTTTC. It yields the protein CASSPQGGVNRISGANVLTF.

The chain recombines TRBV24-1 with TRBJ2-3, with 9 bases matching TRBD2. The CDR3 is 15 residues long. The J segment lost 3 bases and the V segment lost 5 bases, leaving 5 bases of the junction unmatched. Germline assignment: CDR1 KGHDR and CDR2 SFDVKD. The CDR3 DNA is TGTGCCACCAGTGTCGTTAGCGGGAGTACAGATACGCAGTATTTT. As protein: CATSVVSGSTDTQYF.

This sequence joins TRBV12-3 or TRBV12-4 and TRBJ2-7; 7 bases map to TRBD2. The J segment lost 3 bases and the V segment lost 8 bases, leaving 13 bases of the junction unmatched. This CDR3 spans 15 amino acids. CDR3 sequence reads: CASSMRGGQGYEQYF. The CDR3 DNA sequence: TGTGCCAGCTCCATGAGGGGAGGGCAGGGCTACGAGCAGTACTTC.

In its sample, this clonotype was seen many times. V gene TRBV5-1 combines with J gene TRBJ1-2, with D uncertain. From germline, CDR1 is SGHRS and CDR2 YFSETQ. Deletions cut 3 bases from V and 4 bases from J, with 13 bases between. The CDR3 extends over 14 amino acids. CDR3 sequence (DNA): TGCGCCAGCAGCTCGAATAAAGCTCTCTATGGCTACACCTTC. Amino acid sequence: CASSSNKALYGYTF.

This chain uses TRBV29-1 with TRBJ1-2, with 10 bases matching TRBD1. Germline V gene data show CDR1 as SQVTM and CDR2 as ANQGSEA. The CDR3 is 15 amino acids. Trimming took 4 bases from V and 2 from J; bases not matched to a gene: 7. CDR3 sequence reads: CSVGGTGDWNYGYTF. The CDR3 DNA follows: TGCAGCGTTGGGGGGACAGGGGACTGGAACTATGGCTACACCTTC.